This T cell receptor beta chain was obtained from a study of cytomegalovirus exposure and HLA in healthy donors. Study-level findings and limits: In vitro testing confirmed a few CMV-associated chains as specific for CMV antigens. Later findings reportedly placed an Asian-associated ancestry cluster below the 666-donor mean for N-insertions. In terms of immune exposure information, only CMV serostatus was available.

PCR amplification relied on 60 Vbeta primers (plus 13 Jbeta primers). Clones were sequenced by immunoSEQ multiplex PCR, and TCRdb holds only the in-frame ones, with some missing. The sample lists around 75,000 clones, about 75% occurring once. The CDR3 is 17 amino acids. V gave up 3 bases and J gave up 1 base; unmatched junction bases: 11. Germline-derived CDR1 and CDR2 are SNHLY and FYNNEI. This clone was found once. Antigen: not known. This clonotype originated in a young man in good health and CMV-seronegative. The chain has TRBV2 and TRBJ2-5, with 7 bases identical to TRBD2. Material for sequencing was PBMCs. The CDR3, as DNA: TGTGCCAGCAGTGAGGGTTCGGGGGGAGCCCTCCAAGAGACCCAGTACTTC. Translating it yields CASSEGSGGALQETQYF.